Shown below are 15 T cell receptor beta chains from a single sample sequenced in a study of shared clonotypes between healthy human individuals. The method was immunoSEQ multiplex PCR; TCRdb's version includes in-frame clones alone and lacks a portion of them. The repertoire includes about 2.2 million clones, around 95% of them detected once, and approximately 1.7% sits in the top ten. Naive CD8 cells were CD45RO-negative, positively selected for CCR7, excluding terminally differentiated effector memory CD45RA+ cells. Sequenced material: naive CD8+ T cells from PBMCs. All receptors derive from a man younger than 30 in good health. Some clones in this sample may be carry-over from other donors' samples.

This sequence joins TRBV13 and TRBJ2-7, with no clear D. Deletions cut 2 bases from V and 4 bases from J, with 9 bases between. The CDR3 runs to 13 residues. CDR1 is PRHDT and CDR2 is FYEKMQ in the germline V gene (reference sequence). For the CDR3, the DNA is TGTGCCAGCAGCTTAAAGGGTTATTACGAGCAGTACTTC. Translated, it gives CASSLKGYYEQYF.

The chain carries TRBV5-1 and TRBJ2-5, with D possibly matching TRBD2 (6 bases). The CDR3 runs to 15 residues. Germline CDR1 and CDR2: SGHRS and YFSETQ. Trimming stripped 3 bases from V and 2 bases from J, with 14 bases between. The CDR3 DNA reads TGCGCCAGCAGCTACGAGGGAGGATTTCAAGAGACCCAGTACTTC. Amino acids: CASSYEGGFQETQYF.

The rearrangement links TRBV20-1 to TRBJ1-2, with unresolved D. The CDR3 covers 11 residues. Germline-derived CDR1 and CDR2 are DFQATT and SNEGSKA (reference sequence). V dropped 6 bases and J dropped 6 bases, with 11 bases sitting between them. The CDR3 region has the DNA TGCAGTGCCACGATAATAGATGGCTACACCTTC. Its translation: CSATIIDGYTF.

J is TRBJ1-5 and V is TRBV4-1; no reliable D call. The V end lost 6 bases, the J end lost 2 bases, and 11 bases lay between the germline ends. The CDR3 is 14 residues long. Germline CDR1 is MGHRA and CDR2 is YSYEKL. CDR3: CASRSTRGNQPQHF. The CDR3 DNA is TGCGCCAGCAGGTCGACTCGGGGCAATCAGCCCCAGCATTTT.

The CDR3 spells CASSTVKSWSTDTQYF. Here the CDR3 DNA reads TGTGCCAGCAGTACGGTGAAGTCATGGAGCACAGATACGCAGTATTTT. The chain combines TRBV9 with TRBJ2-3; D gene ambiguous. CDR3 length: 16 amino acids. The germline gives CDR1 SGDLS, CDR2 YYNGEE. V lost 5 bases and J lost 0, with 16 bases in between.

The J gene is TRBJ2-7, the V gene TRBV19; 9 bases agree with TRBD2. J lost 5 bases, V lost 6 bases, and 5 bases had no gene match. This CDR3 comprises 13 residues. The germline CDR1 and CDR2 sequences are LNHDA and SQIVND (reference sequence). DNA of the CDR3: TGTGCCAGTAGCAGTAGCGGGAGTCACGAGCAGTACTTC. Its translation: CASSSSGSHEQYF.

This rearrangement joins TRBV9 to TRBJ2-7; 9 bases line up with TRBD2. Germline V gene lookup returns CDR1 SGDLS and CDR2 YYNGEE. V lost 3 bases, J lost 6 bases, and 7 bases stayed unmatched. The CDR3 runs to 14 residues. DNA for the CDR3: TGTGCCAGCAGCGCTAGCGGGGTAGCTGCCGAGCAGTACTTC. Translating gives CASSASGVAAEQYF.

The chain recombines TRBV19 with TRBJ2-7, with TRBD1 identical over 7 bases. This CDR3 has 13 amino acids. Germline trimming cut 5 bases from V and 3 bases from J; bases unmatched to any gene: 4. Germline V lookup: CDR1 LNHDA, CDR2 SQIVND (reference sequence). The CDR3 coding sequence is TGTGCCAGTAGTTTTTCAGGGGGCTACGAGCAGTACTTC. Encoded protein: CASSFSGGYEQYF.

The CDR3 sequence is CASSWRLAGETQYF. In nucleotides, the CDR3 is TGTGCCAGCAGCTGGCGACTAGCGGGAGAGACCCAGTACTTC. This chain connects TRBV7-2 to TRBJ2-5; 10 nucleotides agree with TRBD2. The CDR3 covers 14 residues. The junction had 3 bases not matched to a gene; V was cut back by 4 bases and J by 4 bases. CDR1 and CDR2 from the germline V gene are SGHTA and FQGNSA. Drawing the rest from reference TRBV7-2 and TRBJ2-5, the complete variable domain is GAGVSQSPSNKVTEKGKDVELRCDPISGHTALYWYRQSLGQGLEFLIYFQGNSAPDKSGLPSDRFSAERTGGSVSTLTIQRTQQEDSAVYLCASSWRLAGETQYFGPGTRLLVL.

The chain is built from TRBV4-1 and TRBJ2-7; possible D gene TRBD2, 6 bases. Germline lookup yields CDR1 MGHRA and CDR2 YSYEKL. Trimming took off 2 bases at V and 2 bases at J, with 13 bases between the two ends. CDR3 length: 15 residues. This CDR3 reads CASSQSARETYEQYF. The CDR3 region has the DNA TGCGCCAGCAGCCAAAGCGCCCGGGAGACCTACGAGCAGTACTTC.

The CDR3, as DNA: TGTGCCAGCAGTTTGAGGGGGCCCGGGGAGCAGTTCTTC. This codes for CASSLRGPGEQFF. V usage is TRBV27 and J usage is TRBJ2-1; TRBD1 aligns across 7 bases. Germline V gene lookup returns CDR1 MNHEY and CDR2 SMNVEV (reference sequence). The V segment lost 3 bases and the J segment 10 bases; nucleotides outside the gene matches: 6. The CDR3 is 13 amino acids.

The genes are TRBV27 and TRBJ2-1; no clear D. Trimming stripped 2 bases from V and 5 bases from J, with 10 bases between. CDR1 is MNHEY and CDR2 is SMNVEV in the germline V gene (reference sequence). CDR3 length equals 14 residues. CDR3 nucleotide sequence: TGTGCCAGCAGTTTAAGATTTCAACACAATGAGCAGTTCTTC. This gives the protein CASSLRFQHNEQFF.

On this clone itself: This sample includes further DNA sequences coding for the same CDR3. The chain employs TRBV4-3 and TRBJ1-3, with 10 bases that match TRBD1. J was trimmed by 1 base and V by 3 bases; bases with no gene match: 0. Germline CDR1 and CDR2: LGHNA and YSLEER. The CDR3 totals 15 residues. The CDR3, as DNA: TGCGCCAGCAGCCAGGACAGGGGGTCTGGAAACACCATATATTTT. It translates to CASSQDRGSGNTIYF.

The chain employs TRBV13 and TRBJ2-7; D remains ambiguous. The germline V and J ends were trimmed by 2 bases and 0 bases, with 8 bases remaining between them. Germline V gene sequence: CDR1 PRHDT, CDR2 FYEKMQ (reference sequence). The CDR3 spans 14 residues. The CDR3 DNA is TGTGCCAGCAGCTTATGGGGTCCCTCCTACGAGCAGTACTTC. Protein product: CASSLWGPSYEQYF. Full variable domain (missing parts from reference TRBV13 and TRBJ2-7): AAGVIQSPRHLIKEKRETATLKCYPIPRHDTVYWYQQGPGQDPQFLISFYEKMQSDKGSIPDRFSAQQFSDYHSELNMSSLELGDSALYFCASSLWGPSYEQYFGPGTRLTVT.

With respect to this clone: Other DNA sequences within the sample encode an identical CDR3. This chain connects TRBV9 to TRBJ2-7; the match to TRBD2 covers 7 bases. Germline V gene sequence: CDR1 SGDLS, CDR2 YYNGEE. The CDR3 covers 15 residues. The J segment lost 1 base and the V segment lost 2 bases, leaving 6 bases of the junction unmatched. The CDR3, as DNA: TGTGCCAGCAGCGTCGGGCTAGCGGAATCCTACGAGCAGTACTTC. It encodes CASSVGLAESYEQYF.